The following is a T cell receptor beta chain sequence with its context. These data come from a study of blood T cell repertoires in COVID-19. Overall study context: PBMCs, B-cell-depleted T cells, or T cells were the source of the cDNA or gDNA that made up the material.

The CDR3 length is 16 residues. The J segment lost 5 bases and the V segment lost 0 bases, leaving 6 bases of the junction unmatched. Per the germline V gene, CDR1 is LNHDA and CDR2 is SQIVND (reference sequence). The protocol was immunoSEQ multiplex PCR, while the TCRdb copy is restricted to in-frame clones and leaves out a portion. The sample records 250,000 to 350,000 clones, 80% to 90% being singletons. Two negative PCRs, clearance, or symptom resolution were required of recovered Cohort 3 donors. Material: PBMCs or T cells enriched from blood (not recorded which). The chain combines TRBV19 with TRBJ2-3, with 9 bases identical to TRBD2. The sequence came from a woman younger than 45 who had recovered from COVID-19. The CDR3 spells CASSIDLGSGRDTQYF. The CDR3 bases are TGTGCCAGTAGTATAGATCTGGGTAGCGGGAGAGATACGCAGTATTTT.